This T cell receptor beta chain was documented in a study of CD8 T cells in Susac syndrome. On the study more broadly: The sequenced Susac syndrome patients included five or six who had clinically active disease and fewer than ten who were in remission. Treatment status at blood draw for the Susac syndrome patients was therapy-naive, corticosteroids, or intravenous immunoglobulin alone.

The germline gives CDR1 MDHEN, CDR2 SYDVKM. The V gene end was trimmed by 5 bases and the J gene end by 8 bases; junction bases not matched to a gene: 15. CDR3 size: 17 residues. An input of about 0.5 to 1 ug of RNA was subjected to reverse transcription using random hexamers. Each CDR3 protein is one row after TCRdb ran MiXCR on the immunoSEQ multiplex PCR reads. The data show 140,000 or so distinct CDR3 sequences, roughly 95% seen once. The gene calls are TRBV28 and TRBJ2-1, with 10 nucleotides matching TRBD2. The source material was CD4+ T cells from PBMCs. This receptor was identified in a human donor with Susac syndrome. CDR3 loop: CASSHQRTSGGEDEQFF. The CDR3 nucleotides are TGTGCCAGCAGTCATCAAAGGACTAGCGGAGGGGAAGATGAGCAGTTCTTC.